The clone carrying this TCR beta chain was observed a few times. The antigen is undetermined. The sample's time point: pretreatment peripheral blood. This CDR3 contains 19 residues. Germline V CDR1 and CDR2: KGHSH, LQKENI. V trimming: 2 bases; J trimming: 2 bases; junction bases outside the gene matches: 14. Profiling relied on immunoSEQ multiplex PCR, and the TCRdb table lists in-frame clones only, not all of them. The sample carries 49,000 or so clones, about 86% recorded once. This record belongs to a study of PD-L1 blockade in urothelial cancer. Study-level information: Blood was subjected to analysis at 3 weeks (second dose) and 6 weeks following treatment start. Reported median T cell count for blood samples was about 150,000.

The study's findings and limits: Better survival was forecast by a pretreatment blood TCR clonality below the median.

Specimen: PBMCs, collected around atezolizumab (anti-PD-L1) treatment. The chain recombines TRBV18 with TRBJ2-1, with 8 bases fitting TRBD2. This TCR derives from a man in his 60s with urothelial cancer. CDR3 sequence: CASSPSSGQKGGTYNEQFF. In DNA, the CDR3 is TGTGCCAGCTCACCATCTAGCGGGCAAAAGGGTGGCACCTACAATGAGCAGTTCTTC.